This passage covers 9 T cell receptor beta chains from one sample sequenced in a study of shared clonotypes between healthy human individuals. TCRdb's copy holds only in-frame clones and misses some; the assay was immunoSEQ multiplex PCR. Among about 490,000 clones listed, 65% to 80% were seen once. Source material: PBMCs. Receptor source: a woman between 40 and 50 years old in good health. Some clones in this sample may be carry-over from other donors' samples.

In its sample, this clone was seen a few times. The V gene is TRBV25-1, the J gene TRBJ2-1; 13 bases map to TRBD2. This CDR3 region has 14 residues. Germline CDR1 MGHDK, CDR2 SYGVNS. After removal of 8 bases from V and 7 bases from J, the junction contained 5 bases not matched to a gene. The CDR3 nucleotides read TGTGCCAGCGGACTAGCGGGAGTGCGAAATGAGCAGTTCTTC. Translated, it gives CASGLAGVRNEQFF. Full variable domain (remainder filled in from reference TRBV25-1 and TRBJ2-1): EADIYQTPRYLVIGTGKKITLECSQTMGHDKMYWYQQDPGMELHLIHYSYGVNSTEKGDLSSESTVSRIRTEHFPLTLESARPSHTSQYLCASGLAGVRNEQFFGPGTRLTVL.

This clone is a singleton in its sample. The chain links TRBV7-9 to TRBJ2-7; tentatively, D is TRBD1 or TRBD2 (6 bases each). V was shortened by 2 bases and J by 2 bases, with 16 bases between the two germline ends. CDR3 size: 16 residues. The V gene's germline CDR1 is SEHNR and CDR2 FQNEAQ (reference sequence). The DNA of the CDR3 is TGTGCCAGCAGCTTAAGTTCCGGGGGCAGTCCCTACGAGCAGTACTTC. It translates to CASSLSSGGSPYEQYF.

This sequence joins TRBV28 and TRBJ1-5; 8 nucleotides line up with TRBD1. The V and J ends lost 8 bases and 6 bases, in that order; junction bases with no gene match: 9. In germline, CDR1 is MDHEN, CDR2 SYDVKM. CDR3 size: 14 residues. CDR3 DNA sequence: TGTGCCAGCCGCCAGGCAGGGGGCGCTCAGCCCCAGCATTTT. As protein: CASRQAGGAQPQHF.

This sequence joins TRBV4-2 and TRBJ2-3, with D possibly being TRBD2 (6 bases). V shed 0 bases and J shed 4 bases, with 17 bases lying between them. The CDR3 covers 17 residues. From germline, CDR1 is LGHNA and CDR2 YNFKEQ. Here the CDR3 DNA reads TGTGCCAGCAGCCAAGATCTACCTACGGGAGTGGCAGATACGCAGTATTTT. Translating it yields CASSQDLPTGVADTQYF.

J is TRBJ2-7 and V is TRBV7-9; D ambiguous. CDR1 and CDR2 from the germline V gene are SEHNR and FQNEAQ (reference sequence). Trimming left V 1 base short and J 2 bases short, with 9 bases between. This CDR3 has 14 amino acids. In DNA, the CDR3 is TGTGCCAGCAGCTTAGTTGTTAGCCCCTACGAGCAGTACTTC. Its translation: CASSLVVSPYEQYF.

This sequence joins TRBV27 and TRBJ2-2; possibly TRBD1 for D (5 bases). V was clipped by 2 bases and J by 0 bases, with 13 bases between them. The CDR3 runs to 17 residues. Germline loops: CDR1 MNHEY, CDR2 SMNVEV (reference sequence). The CDR3 protein is CASSLRGHEPNTGELFF. The CDR3 nucleotides read TGTGCCAGCAGTTTACGCGGACACGAGCCGAACACCGGGGAGCTGTTTTTT.

The chain combines TRBV30 with TRBJ2-2; TRBD2 matches at 8 bases. The CDR3 spans 12 residues. Germline CDR1 GTSNPN, CDR2 SVGIG (reference sequence). The junction had 2 bases not matched to a gene; V was cut back by 3 bases and J by 8 bases. The CDR3 here is CAWRAGAGELFF. The CDR3 region has the DNA TGTGCCTGGAGAGCGGGAGCGGGGGAGCTGTTTTTT. The entire variable domain, with the rest obtained from reference TRBV30 and TRBJ2-2, is as follows: SQTIHQWPATLVQPVGSPLSLECTVEGTSNPNLYWYRQAAGRGLQLLFYSVGIGQISSEVPQNLSASRPQDRQFILSSKKLLLSDSGFYLCAWRAGAGELFFGEGSRLTVL.

This chain joins TRBV7-8 and TRBJ1-3; TRBD1 matches 8 bases. Losses at the gene ends were 3 bases for V and 8 bases for J; bases not matched to a gene: 6. The CDR3 sequence is 14 residues long. CDR1 and CDR2 (germline): SGHVS, FQNEAQ. CDR3: CASSFQGASDTIYF. CDR3 nucleotides: TGTGCCAGCAGCTTTCAGGGGGCGTCGGACACCATATATTTT.

The genes are TRBV5-1 and TRBJ1-2; D unclear. The CDR3 loop spans 14 amino acids. Trimming took 0 bases from V and 5 from J, leaving 11 bases between them. Germline assignment: CDR1 SGHRS and CDR2 YFSETQ. The DNA for the CDR3 is TGCGCCAGCAGCTTGGCTGACGGACTGTATGGCTACACCTTC. Encoded protein: CASSLADGLYGYTF.